This T cell receptor (beta chain) emerged from a study of identical twins' blood T cells. Germline V CDR1 and CDR2: MNHEY, SVGEGT. The CDR3 runs to 12 residues. Trimming left V 6 bases short and J 9 bases short, with 12 bases between. Note on this clonotype: Its antigen remains unidentified. A much larger clone lies one base from this, so it may be a read error.

TCRdb analysed the 5' RACE reads with MiXCR anew, one entry per CDR3 protein. The repertoire holds hundreds of thousands of distinct CDR3 sequences, about 28% seen once, with about 6.1% in the top ten. Points from the study as a whole: Environmental influences on twin similarity could not be excluded. Top TCRbeta clonotypes were shared more with twin than unrelated donors.

The TCR sequence derives from a woman between 18 and 50 years old in good health. The sample was PBMCs. This chain joins TRBV6-2 or TRBV6-3 and TRBJ2-1; perhaps TRBD2 as D (6 bases). CDR3 nucleotide sequence: TGTGCCAGCAGCGGGAGAATCAGTGAGCAGTTCTTC. Amino acid sequence: CASSGRISEQFF.